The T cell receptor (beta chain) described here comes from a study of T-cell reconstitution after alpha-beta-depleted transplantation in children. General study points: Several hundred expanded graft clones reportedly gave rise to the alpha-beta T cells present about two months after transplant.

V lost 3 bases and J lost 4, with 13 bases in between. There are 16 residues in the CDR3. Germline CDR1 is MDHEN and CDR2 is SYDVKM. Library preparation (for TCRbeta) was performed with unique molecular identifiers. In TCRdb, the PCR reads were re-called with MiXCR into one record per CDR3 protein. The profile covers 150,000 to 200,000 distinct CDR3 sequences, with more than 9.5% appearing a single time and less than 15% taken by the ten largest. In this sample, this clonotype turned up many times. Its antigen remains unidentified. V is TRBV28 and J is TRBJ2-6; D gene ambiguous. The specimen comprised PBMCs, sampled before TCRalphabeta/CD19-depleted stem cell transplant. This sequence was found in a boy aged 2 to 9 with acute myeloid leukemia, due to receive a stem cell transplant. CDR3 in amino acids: CASSLADSKGANVLTF. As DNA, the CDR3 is TGTGCCAGCAGTTTGGCCGACTCTAAAGGGGCCAACGTCCTGACTTTC.